These T cell receptor beta chains were read from a single sample in a study of cytomegalovirus exposure and HLA in healthy donors. Clones were read by immunoSEQ multiplex PCR, and TCRdb kept only the in-frame ones, dropping some. The sample gives around 140,000 clones, roughly four fifths of which show up once; around 7% is in the top ten. The sequencing sample was made of PBMCs. Receptors originate from a man younger than 45 in good health and CMV-seronegative. CDR3s include the opening cysteine and the closing phenylalanine or tryptophan. A D gene is named only where the DNA matches it firmly. Size is omitted from some rows. Given values are once, few, many or a class for expanded clones.

. TRBJ2-7 TRBV19 . CASSWGEGTSVYEQYF TGTGCCAGTAGTTGGGGAGAGGGAACGAGTGTCTACGAGCAGTACTTC
. TRBJ1-5 TRBV7-2 . CASSQRDSSQPQHF TGTGCCAGCAGCCAACGGGACTCGTCTCAGCCCCAGCATTTT
TRBD2 TRBJ2-6 TRBV5-8 . CASSSAGVGDGLLGANVLTF TGTGCCAGCAGTTCGGCGGGGGTCGGGGACGGATTGTTGGGGGCCAACGTCCTGACTTTC
. TRBJ2-1 TRBV5-1 . CASSGSFNEQFF TGCGCCAGCAGTGGTAGCTTCAATGAGCAGTTCTTC
. TRBJ1-3 TRBV2 . CASHRQGNTIYF TGTGCCAGCCATAGGCAGGGCAACACCATATATTTT
TRBD1 TRBJ1-2 TRBV6-1 . CASSDQTGGYGYTF TGTGCCAGCAGTGACCAGACAGGGGGCTATGGCTACACCTTC
TRBD2 TRBJ2-5 TRBV27 . CASSLWLAGEETQYF TGTGCCAGCAGTTTATGGCTAGCGGGGGAAGAGACCCAGTACTTC
TRBD2 TRBJ2-3 TRBV25-1 few CASRVTSGGADTQYF TGTGCCAGCAGGGTCACTAGCGGGGGCGCAGATACGCAGTATTTT
TRBD2 TRBJ2-3 TRBV4-2 . CASSHNPVGGSTDTQYF TGTGCCAGCAGCCATAACCCCGTGGGAGGGTCCACAGATACGCAGTATTTT
TRBD1 TRBJ1-5 TRBV30 . CAWGTGGIAQPQHF TGTGCCTGGGGGACAGGGGGAATTGCGCAGCCCCAGCATTTT
TRBD2 TRBJ2-7 TRBV5-1 . CASSLAGLAGGLYEQYF TGCGCCAGCAGCTTGGCGGGACTAGCGGGAGGCCTCTACGAGCAGTACTTC
. TRBJ1-4 TRBV4-2 . CASSPGLPNEKLFF TGTGCCAGCAGCCCGGGACTCCCTAATGAAAAACTGTTTTTT
TRBD1 TRBJ1-2 TRBV6-6 . CASSYDREASGYTF TGTGCCAGCAGTTACGACAGGGAGGCTTCTGGCTACACCTTC
TRBD2 TRBJ2-1 TRBV6-1 . CASSELSGTGGEQFF TGTGCCAGCAGTGAATTGAGCGGGACCGGTGGTGAGCAGTTCTTC
. TRBJ1-2 TRBV18 . CASHGGTTHSNYGYTF TGTGCCAGCCACGGGGGGACCACCCATTCTAACTATGGCTACACCTTC
TRBD2 TRBJ2-1 TRBV19 . CASSPTSGGYNEQFF TGTGCCAGTAGCCCTACTAGCGGGGGCTACAATGAGCAGTTCTTC
TRBD2 TRBJ2-7 TRBV6-1 . CASSEGGSVNEQYF TGTGCCAGCAGTGAGGGCGGGAGTGTAAACGAGCAGTACTTC
TRBD1 TRBJ1-5 TRBV10-3 . CAISDPTGASNQPQHF TGTGCCATCAGTGACCCGACAGGGGCGAGCAATCAGCCCCAGCATTTT
TRBD1 TRBJ2-4 TRBV9 . CASSLTGGLAKNSQYF TGTGCCAGCAGCTTAACAGGGGGCTTAGCCAAAAACAGTCAGTACTTC
. TRBJ2-7 TRBV5-1 . CASSFPGTYEQYF TGCGCCAGCAGCTTCCCGGGGACCTACGAGCAGTACTTC
TRBD2 TRBJ2-5 TRBV30 . CAWSGAGQYF TGTGCCTGGAGTGGAGCGGGGCAGTACTTC
. TRBJ1-6 TRBV6-5 . CATVSGRGYNSPLHF TGTGCCACCGTCTCGGGCAGGGGCTATAATTCACCCCTCCACTTT
TRBD2 TRBJ2-3 TRBV27 . CASSSPQLAGVADTQYF TGTGCCAGCAGTTCACCTCAACTAGCGGGAGTCGCAGATACGCAGTATTTT
. TRBJ2-5 TRBV5-1 . CASSTQGQETQYF TGCGCCAGCAGCACGCAGGGCCAGGAGACCCAGTACTTC
. TRBJ2-7 TRBV4-1 few CASSQDLTGSNEQYF TGCGCCAGCAGCCAAGACCTCACAGGGTCTAACGAGCAGTACTTC
. TRBJ1-1 TRBV7-8 . CASSYTRGTEAFF TGTGCCAGCAGCTATACCAGGGGAACTGAAGCTTTCTTT
TRBD1 TRBJ2-7 TRBV9 . CASSGDSGYEQYF TGTGCCAGCAGTGGGGACAGTGGGTACGAGCAGTACTTC
. TRBJ2-3 TRBV6-5 . CASTDLLVLDTQYF TGTGCCAGCACGGACTTGCTTGTCTTAGATACGCAGTATTTT
. TRBJ2-3 TRBV2 . CASSPIPGTDTQYF TGTGCCAGCAGCCCAATCCCGGGGACAGATACGCAGTATTTT
TRBD1 TRBJ2-3 TRBV7-2 . CASSHRAAGTGRTDTQYF TGTGCCAGCAGCCACCGAGCCGCCGGGACAGGACGCACAGATACGCAGTATTTT
. TRBJ1-1 TRBV28 . CASSLELGASTEAFF TGTGCCAGCAGTTTAGAGTTAGGGGCAAGCACTGAAGCTTTCTTT
. TRBJ2-7 TRBV19 once CASSPEGYTIRGYEQYF TGTGCCAGTAGTCCCGAGGGCTATACAATTCGTGGCTACGAGCAGTACTTC
TRBD1 TRBJ1-1 TRBV5-1 . CASSWDRGTIGAFF TGCGCCAGCAGCTGGGACAGGGGAACGATTGGAGCTTTCTTT
. TRBJ1-1 TRBV11-2 . CASSSDRENTEAFF TGTGCCAGCAGCTCGGACAGAGAGAACACTGAAGCTTTCTTT
TRBD1 TRBJ2-3 TRBV27 . CASSSRTGRTDTQYF TGTGCCAGCAGTTCCCGGACAGGGAGGACAGATACGCAGTATTTT
. TRBJ2-6 TRBV9 few CASSAVGRRTGANVLTF TGTGCCAGCAGCGCCGTCGGGAGACGAACTGGGGCCAACGTCCTGACTTTC
TRBD1 TRBJ1-1 TRBV15 . CATRDSGGSAEAFF TGTGCCACCCGGGACAGTGGGGGCTCTGCTGAAGCTTTCTTT
. TRBJ1-1 TRBV2 . CASSEAGAHTEAFF TGTGCCAGCAGTGAAGCGGGGGCGCACACTGAAGCTTTCTTT
. TRBJ1-4 TRBV9 . CASSVEEGRSEKLFF TGTGCCAGCAGCGTAGAGGAGGGACGGAGTGAAAAACTGTTTTTT
TRBD2 TRBJ2-7 TRBV27 few CASSLRGGSYEQYF TGTGCCAGCAGTTTACGGGGGGGGTCCTACGAGCAGTACTTC
. TRBJ2-1 TRBV6-4 . CASSEETADEQFF TGTGCCAGCAGTGAGGAGACGGCGGATGAGCAGTTCTTC
. TRBJ2-5 TRBV7-7 . CASSLTADRETQYF TGTGCTAGCAGCTTAACAGCAGATCGAGAGACCCAGTACTTC
. TRBJ1-2 TRBV18 . CASSPRFATNNYGYTF TGTGCCAGCTCACCACGGTTCGCCACAAATAACTATGGCTACACCTTC
TRBD1 TRBJ1-3 TRBV7-8 . CASSLMRFEGARDTIYF TGTGCCAGCAGCTTAATGAGGTTTGAGGGGGCTCGAGACACCATATATTTT
TRBD1 TRBJ2-1 TRBV27 . CASSPTGHEQFF TGTGCCAGCAGTCCGACAGGGCATGAGCAGTTCTTC
. TRBJ2-3 TRBV11-3 . CASSPGTQSTDTQYF TGTGCCAGCAGCCCGGGGACACAGAGCACAGATACGCAGTATTTT
. TRBJ2-7 TRBV5-1 . CASSLGAGFTYEQYF TGCGCCAGCAGCTTGGGAGCAGGGTTTACCTACGAGCAGTACTTC
TRBD1 TRBJ1-5 TRBV19 once CASSISGQGFSNQPQHF TGTGCCAGTAGTATAAGTGGACAGGGTTTTAGCAATCAGCCCCAGCATTTT
TRBD1 TRBJ1-2 TRBV19 few CASSIFDRGNGYTF TGTGCCAGTAGTATCTTCGACAGGGGCAATGGCTACACCTTC
. TRBJ1-1 TRBV28 . CASSLQGLNTEAFF TGTGCCAGCAGTTTACAGGGCTTGAACACTGAAGCTTTCTTT
TRBD2 TRBJ2-1 TRBV7-8 . CASSFGSSGNEQFF TGTGCCAGCAGCTTCGGCTCTAGCGGGAATGAGCAGTTCTTC
. TRBJ1-2 TRBV11-2 . CASSASFSSLGDYGYTF TGTGCCAGCAGCGCCAGCTTTTCGTCCCTCGGAGACTATGGCTACACCTTC
TRBD2 TRBJ2-7 TRBV11-1 . CASSPRDSGGSTYEQYF TGTGCCAGCAGCCCCCGGGATAGCGGGGGATCTACCTACGAGCAGTACTTC
. TRBJ2-1 TRBV30 . CAWETDSRKQFF TGTGCCTGGGAAACTGACTCCCGTAAGCAGTTCTTC
. TRBJ2-4 TRBV11-2 . CASSLTRQTLAKNSQYF TGTGCCAGCAGCCTAACCCGGCAGACTCTAGCCAAAAACAGTCAGTACTTC
TRBD1 TRBJ1-2 TRBV9 . CASSVGAGGDYGYTF TGTGCCAGCAGCGTAGGGGCAGGGGGCGACTATGGCTACACCTTC
TRBD2 TRBJ2-1 TRBV5-1 . CASSFGTSGSSYNEQFF TGCGCCAGCAGCTTCGGGACTAGCGGCTCTTCCTACAATGAGCAGTTCTTC
TRBD1 TRBJ1-5 TRBV4-1 few CASSQTGAKNQPQHF TGCGCCAGCAGCCAAACAGGGGCCAAAAATCAGCCCCAGCATTTT
TRBD1 TRBJ2-1 TRBV18 . CASSQTGTVYNEQFF TGTGCCAGCTCGCAAACCGGGACAGTCTACAATGAGCAGTTCTTC